Listed below are T cell receptor beta chains from one sample, sequenced in a study of blood T cell repertoires in COVID-19. The table came from immunoSEQ multiplex PCR; TCRdb's copy has only in-frame clones and leaves some out. The sample carries 85,000 to 100,000 clones, 85% to 90% recorded once. Specimen: peripheral blood. These receptors originate from a man between 60 and 75 years old with acute or convalescent COVID-19. CDR3s leave out the opening cysteine and the closing phenylalanine or tryptophan. Each record gives: J gene, V gene, clone size, CDR3 protein. Some rows mark clone size as missing; the rest say once, few, many or name a class of expanded clone.

j_call: TRBJ2-5; v_call: TRBV5-6; clone_size: once; cdr3_aa: ASSFGTGSYQETQY
j_call: TRBJ2-2; v_call: TRBV6-5; clone_size: NA; cdr3_aa: ASSRQGVNTGELF
j_call: TRBJ2-7; v_call: TRBV2; clone_size: NA; cdr3_aa: ASKNGQVTYEQY
j_call: TRBJ1-2; v_call: TRBV27; clone_size: NA; cdr3_aa: ASSWTGRGYGYT
j_call: TRBJ1-2; v_call: TRBV7-2; clone_size: NA; cdr3_aa: ASSLDNIYGYT
j_call: TRBJ1-3; v_call: TRBV23-1; clone_size: NA; cdr3_aa: ASSQSPRNYSGNTIY
j_call: TRBJ2-7; v_call: TRBV15; clone_size: NA; cdr3_aa: ATSGRDRGSEQY
j_call: TRBJ1-1; v_call: TRBV7-2; clone_size: NA; cdr3_aa: ASSFASGQLNTEAF
j_call: TRBJ1-1; v_call: TRBV18; clone_size: NA; cdr3_aa: ASSPPAGAENTEAF
j_call: TRBJ2-1; v_call: TRBV5-1; clone_size: NA; cdr3_aa: ASSLGRGFYNEQF
j_call: TRBJ2-5; v_call: TRBV18; clone_size: NA; cdr3_aa: ASSPQTQETQY
j_call: TRBJ1-5; v_call: TRBV30; clone_size: NA; cdr3_aa: AWSRDRGPVQPQH
j_call: TRBJ2-1; v_call: TRBV5-5; clone_size: NA; cdr3_aa: ASSLMAGYHNEQF
j_call: TRBJ1-1; v_call: TRBV19; clone_size: NA; cdr3_aa: ASSIVLISTEAF
j_call: TRBJ1-2; v_call: TRBV6-5; clone_size: NA; cdr3_aa: ASSSRDRGYGYT
j_call: TRBJ2-7; v_call: TRBV5-6; clone_size: NA; cdr3_aa: ASSFEDRGSYEQY
j_call: TRBJ2-3; v_call: TRBV6-6; clone_size: NA; cdr3_aa: ASIKGSSGSGDTQY
j_call: TRBJ2-5; v_call: TRBV29-1; clone_size: NA; cdr3_aa: SVSEGTGNQETQY
j_call: TRBJ2-7; v_call: TRBV6-5; clone_size: NA; cdr3_aa: ASSYGDRGYEQY
j_call: TRBJ2-2; v_call: TRBV19; clone_size: NA; cdr3_aa: ASSLPGQPNTGELF
j_call: TRBJ2-2; v_call: TRBV2; clone_size: NA; cdr3_aa: ATQTGAWAGELF
j_call: TRBJ1-5; v_call: TRBV11-3; clone_size: NA; cdr3_aa: ASSLDGWGGSDQPQH
j_call: TRBJ1-4; v_call: TRBV27; clone_size: NA; cdr3_aa: ASSMTGGHEKLF
j_call: TRBJ2-1; v_call: TRBV6-6; clone_size: NA; cdr3_aa: ASSKTRGNEQF
j_call: TRBJ2-1; v_call: TRBV7-2; clone_size: NA; cdr3_aa: ASSWDSSYNEQF
j_call: TRBJ2-7; v_call: TRBV7-2; clone_size: few; cdr3_aa: ASSLGGHYSYEQY
j_call: TRBJ2-5; v_call: TRBV21-1; clone_size: few; cdr3_aa: ASSLRSAGGPIQETQY
j_call: TRBJ2-2; v_call: TRBV19; clone_size: NA; cdr3_aa: ASRPFDNIANTGELF
j_call: TRBJ1-3; v_call: TRBV6-4; clone_size: NA; cdr3_aa: ARGRDRETRSGNTIY
j_call: TRBJ1-2; v_call: TRBV6-5; clone_size: NA; cdr3_aa: ASSYSPTLTSDYT
j_call: TRBJ1-4; v_call: TRBV5-1; clone_size: NA; cdr3_aa: ASTASPTNEKLF
j_call: TRBJ2-5; v_call: TRBV12-3/TRBV12-4; clone_size: few; cdr3_aa: ASGQLQETQY
j_call: TRBJ1-2; v_call: TRBV10-3; clone_size: once; cdr3_aa: AISGGQGRSPYGYT
j_call: TRBJ2-2; v_call: TRBV14; clone_size: NA; cdr3_aa: ASSPTITTENTGELF
j_call: TRBJ2-7; v_call: TRBV4-1; clone_size: few; cdr3_aa: ASSRGLAGSPTSSEQY
j_call: TRBJ2-5; v_call: TRBV6-5; clone_size: few; cdr3_aa: ASSRTAQETQY
j_call: TRBJ2-1; v_call: TRBV6-5; clone_size: NA; cdr3_aa: ASRGDIDNEQF
j_call: TRBJ2-2; v_call: TRBV2; clone_size: NA; cdr3_aa: ASSESRSRSAGELF
j_call: TRBJ1-4; v_call: TRBV6-4; clone_size: once; cdr3_aa: ASSDQTANEKLF
j_call: TRBJ1-1; v_call: TRBV25-1; clone_size: NA; cdr3_aa: ASSGDQAEAF
j_call: TRBJ1-1; v_call: TRBV27; clone_size: NA; cdr3_aa: ASSSSGQLNTEAF
j_call: TRBJ2-3; v_call: TRBV24-1; clone_size: NA; cdr3_aa: ATSPAESTDTQY
j_call: TRBJ2-1; v_call: TRBV7-9; clone_size: NA; cdr3_aa: ASSLTGVGIDEQF
j_call: TRBJ1-2; v_call: TRBV6-5; clone_size: NA; cdr3_aa: ASRSGTGGAYGYT
j_call: TRBJ2-1; v_call: TRBV27; clone_size: NA; cdr3_aa: ASSSSYLNEQF
j_call: TRBJ2-1; v_call: TRBV27; clone_size: NA; cdr3_aa: ASSAQAGAYNEQF
j_call: TRBJ2-7; v_call: TRBV4-2; clone_size: NA; cdr3_aa: ASRNGLAGGLPDEQY
j_call: TRBJ1-1; v_call: TRBV23-1; clone_size: NA; cdr3_aa: ASSQTGRRTEAF